These T cell receptor beta chains were read from a single sample in a study of OX40 agonist ivuxolimab in advanced cancers. Repertoires were generated with immunoSEQ multiplex PCR, while TCRdb's copy carries only in-frame clones and drops some. The sample has some 95,000 clones, about 85% seen once. Sequenced material: CD4+ or CD8+ T cells sorted from blood, taken in a trial of the OX40 agonist ivuxolimab. These receptors were obtained from an adult with an advanced solid tumor such as melanoma, head and neck, liver or kidney cancer. The CDR3 runs from the conserved cysteine through the conserved F or W. The order of the fields is V gene, D gene, clone size, J gene, CDR3 DNA, CDR3 protein. A D gene is named only where the DNA matches it firmly. Only part of the rows carry a size: once, few, many, or a class if the clone is expanded.

>TRBV7-9|TRBD1|once|TRBJ1-2
TGTGCCAGCAGCTTAGGGGGACAGGGGGATGGCTACACCTTC
CASSLGGQGDGYTF
>TRBV5-1|NA|NA|TRBJ2-7
TGCGCCAGCAGCTCCGGGCGAGGGGGAAGGAGCTACGAGCAGTACTTC
CASSSGRGGRSYEQYF
>TRBV5-4|TRBD1|once|TRBJ2-3
TGTGCCAGCAGCTCCCCCGGGACAGGGATTGATACGCAGTATTTT
CASSSPGTGIDTQYF
>TRBV19|NA|NA|TRBJ2-7
TGTGCCAGTAGTATAGATCGGGCGGGGCCCTACGAGCAGTACTTC
CASSIDRAGPYEQYF
>TRBV6-6|NA|NA|TRBJ2-7
TGTGCCAGCACCCCGGAGGGCCGCTACGAGCAGTACTTC
CASTPEGRYEQYF
>TRBV30|NA|NA|TRBJ2-1
TGTGCCTGGAGTGTAGAGGGGAAGTCCTACAATGAGCAGTTCTTC
CAWSVEGKSYNEQFF
>TRBV28|TRBD1|NA|TRBJ1-2
TGTGCCAGCATCCCGGGCGGGACAGCCTATGGCTACACCTTC
CASIPGGTAYGYTF
>TRBV28|NA|NA|TRBJ1-5
TGTGCCAGCAGAGGACAGAATCAGCCCCAGCATTTT
CASRGQNQPQHF
>TRBV6-1|NA|NA|TRBJ2-5
TGTGCCAGCAGTGAGGGGGTGGGAACAGAGACCCAGTACTTC
CASSEGVGTETQYF
>TRBV19|NA|NA|TRBJ1-3
TGTGCCAGTAGCATGACAGCCTCAAGCTCTGGAAACACCATATATTTT
CASSMTASSSGNTIYF
>TRBV18|NA|NA|TRBJ2-4
TGTGCCAGCTCACCAGGTTCCAGAGCCAAAAACATTCAGTACTTC
CASSPGSRAKNIQYF
>TRBV28|TRBD2|once|TRBJ2-1
TGTGCCAGCAGTTTATCTAGCGGATACAATGAGCAGTTCTTC
CASSLSSGYNEQFF
>TRBV5-8|NA|NA|TRBJ1-6
TGTGCCAGCAGCCGGCTGACAGGTGGAAGCAATTCACCCCTCCACTTT
CASSRLTGGSNSPLHF
>TRBV5-1|NA|NA|TRBJ1-6
TGCGCCAGCAGCGGAACAAGCTCCTATAATTCACCCCTCCACTTT
CASSGTSSYNSPLHF
>TRBV5-1|NA|NA|TRBJ1-1
TGCGCCAGCTCCCTCATGAACACTGAAGCTTTCTTT
CASSLMNTEAFF
>TRBV11-2|NA|NA|TRBJ2-1
TGTGCCAGCCACTCACTCACCGGGTCGACAGCCTACAATGAGCAGTTCTTC
CASHSLTGSTAYNEQFF